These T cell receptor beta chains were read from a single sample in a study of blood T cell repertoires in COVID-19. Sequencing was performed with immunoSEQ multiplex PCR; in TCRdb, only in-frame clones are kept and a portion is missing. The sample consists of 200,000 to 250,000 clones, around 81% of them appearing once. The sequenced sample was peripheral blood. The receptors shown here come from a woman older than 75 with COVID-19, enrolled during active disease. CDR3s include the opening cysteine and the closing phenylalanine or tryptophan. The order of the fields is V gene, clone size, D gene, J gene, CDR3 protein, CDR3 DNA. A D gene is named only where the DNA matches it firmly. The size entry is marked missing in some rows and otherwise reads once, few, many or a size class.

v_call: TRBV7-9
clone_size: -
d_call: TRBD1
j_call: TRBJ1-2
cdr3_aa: CASSLGVGGGADGYTF
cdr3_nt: TGTGCCAGCAGCTTAGGGGTAGGAGGGGGCGCGGATGGCTACACCTTC

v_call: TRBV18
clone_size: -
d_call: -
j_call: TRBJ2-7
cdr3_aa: CASSPPGVREQYF
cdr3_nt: TGTGCCAGCTCACCACCGGGAGTCCGGGAGCAGTACTTC

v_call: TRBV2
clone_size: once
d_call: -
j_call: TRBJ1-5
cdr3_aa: CASSGGLNQPQHF
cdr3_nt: TGTGCCAGCAGTGGTGGCCTCAATCAGCCCCAGCATTTT

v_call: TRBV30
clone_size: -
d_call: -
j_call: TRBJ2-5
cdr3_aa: CAWSTSGKETQYF
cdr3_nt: TGTGCCTGGAGTACATCGGGAAAAGAGACCCAGTACTTC

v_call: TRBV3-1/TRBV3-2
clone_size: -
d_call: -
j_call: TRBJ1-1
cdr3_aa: CASSQGTHTEAFF
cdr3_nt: TGTGCCAGCAGCCAGGGCACCCACACTGAAGCTTTCTTT

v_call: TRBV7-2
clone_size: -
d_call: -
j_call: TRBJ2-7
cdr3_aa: CASSLRASSYEQYF
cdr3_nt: TGTGCCAGCAGCTTAAGAGCGAGCTCCTACGAGCAGTACTTC

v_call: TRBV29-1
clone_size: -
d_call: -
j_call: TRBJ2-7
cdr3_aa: CSVETGAGQKRYEQYF
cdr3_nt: TGCAGCGTTGAAACCGGCGCGGGTCAGAAACGATACGAGCAGTACTTC

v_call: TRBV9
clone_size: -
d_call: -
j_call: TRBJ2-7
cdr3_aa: CASSVGGGTYEQYF
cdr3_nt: TGTGCCAGCAGCGTAGGTGGCGGAACCTACGAGCAGTACTTC

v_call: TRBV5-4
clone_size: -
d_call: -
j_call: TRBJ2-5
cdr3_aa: CASSLGRRQETQYF
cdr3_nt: TGTGCCAGCAGCTTGGGTCGCAGGCAAGAGACCCAGTACTTC

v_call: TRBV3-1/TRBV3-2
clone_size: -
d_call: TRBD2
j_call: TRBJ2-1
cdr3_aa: CASSPFGGGTHNEQFF
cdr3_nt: TGTGCCAGCAGCCCTTTCGGGGGGGGGACACACAATGAGCAGTTCTTC

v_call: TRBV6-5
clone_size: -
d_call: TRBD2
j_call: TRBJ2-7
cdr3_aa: CASSYSSSGTYEQYF
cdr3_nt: TGTGCCAGCAGTTACTCTTCTAGCGGAACCTACGAGCAGTACTTC

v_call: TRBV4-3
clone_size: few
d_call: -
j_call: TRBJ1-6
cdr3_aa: CASSQDRLDYFSPLHF
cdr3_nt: TGCGCCAGCAGCCAAGATCGATTAGACTACTTCTCACCCCTCCACTTT

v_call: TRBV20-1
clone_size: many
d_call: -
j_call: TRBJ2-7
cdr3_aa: CSASNRPYEQYF
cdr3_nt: TGCAGTGCTAGTAACAGGCCCTACGAGCAGTACTTC

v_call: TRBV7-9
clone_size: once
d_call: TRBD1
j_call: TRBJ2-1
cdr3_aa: CASSLQGAPDNEQFF
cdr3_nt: TGTGCCAGCAGCTTACAGGGGGCCCCCGACAATGAGCAGTTCTTC

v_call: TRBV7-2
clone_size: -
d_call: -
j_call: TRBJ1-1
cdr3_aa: CASSFKGGAEAFF
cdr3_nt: TGTGCCAGCAGCTTTAAAGGAGGCGCTGAAGCTTTCTTT

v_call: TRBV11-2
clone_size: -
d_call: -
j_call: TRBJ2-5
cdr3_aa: CASSTGRETQYF
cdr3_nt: TGTGCCAGCAGCACGGGAAGGGAGACCCAGTACTTC

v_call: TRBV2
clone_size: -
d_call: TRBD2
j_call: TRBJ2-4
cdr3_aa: CASRPRNLAVKNIQYF
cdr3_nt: TGTGCCAGCAGACCCAGGAATCTAGCGGTGAAAAACATTCAGTACTTC

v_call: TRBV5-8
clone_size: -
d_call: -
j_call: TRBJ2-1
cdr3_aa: CASSLRGQSNEQFF
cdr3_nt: TGTGCCAGCAGCTTGCGTGGACAATCTAATGAGCAGTTCTTC

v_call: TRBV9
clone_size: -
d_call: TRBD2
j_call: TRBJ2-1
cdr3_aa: CASSVVPSGVEQFF
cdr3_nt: TGTGCCAGCAGCGTAGTCCCAAGCGGGGTGGAGCAGTTCTTC

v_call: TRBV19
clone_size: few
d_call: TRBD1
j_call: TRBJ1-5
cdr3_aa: CASRPGQIWDSNQPQHF
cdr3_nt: TGTGCCAGTAGGCCGGGACAGATATGGGATAGCAATCAGCCCCAGCATTTT

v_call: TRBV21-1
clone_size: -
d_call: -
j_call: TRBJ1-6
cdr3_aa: CASSPTDRGHSPLHF
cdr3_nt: TGTGCCAGCAGCCCTACCGACAGGGGGCACTCACCCCTCCACTTT

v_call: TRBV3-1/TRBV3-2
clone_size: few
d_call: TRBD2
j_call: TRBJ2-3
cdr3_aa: CASSPQGLAGGVDTQYF
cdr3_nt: TGTGCCAGCAGCCCCCAGGGACTAGCGGGAGGGGTTGATACGCAGTATTTT

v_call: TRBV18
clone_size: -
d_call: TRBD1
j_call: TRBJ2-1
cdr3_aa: CASSQNRGSDEQFF
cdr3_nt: TGTGCCAGCTCACAGAACAGGGGAAGCGATGAGCAGTTCTTC

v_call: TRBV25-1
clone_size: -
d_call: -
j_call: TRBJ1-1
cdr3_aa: CASIPQVNTEAFF
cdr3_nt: TGTGCCAGCATCCCCCAGGTGAACACTGAAGCTTTCTTT

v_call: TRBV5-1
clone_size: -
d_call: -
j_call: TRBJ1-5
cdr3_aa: CASSLDRNQPQHF
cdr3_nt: TGCGCCAGCAGCCTGGACAGAAATCAGCCCCAGCATTTT

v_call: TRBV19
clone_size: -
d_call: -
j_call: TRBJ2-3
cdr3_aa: CATRTYSGYTDTQYF
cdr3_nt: TGTGCCACTAGGACTTATAGCGGTTACACAGATACGCAGTATTTT

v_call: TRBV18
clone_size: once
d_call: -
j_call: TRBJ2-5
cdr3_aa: CASSPAETQYF
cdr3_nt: TGTGCCAGCTCACCAGCGGAGACCCAGTACTTC

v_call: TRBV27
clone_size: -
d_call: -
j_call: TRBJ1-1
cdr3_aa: CASSYLGQGGTEAFF
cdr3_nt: TGTGCCAGCAGTTACCTTGGGCAGGGAGGGACTGAAGCTTTCTTT

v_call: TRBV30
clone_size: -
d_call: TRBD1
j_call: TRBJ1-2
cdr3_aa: CAWVVPGQGYYGYTF
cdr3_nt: TGTGCCTGGGTGGTCCCGGGACAGGGCTACTATGGCTACACCTTC

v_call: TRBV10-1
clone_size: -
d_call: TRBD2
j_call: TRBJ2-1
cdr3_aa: CASELAGGPSYNEQFF
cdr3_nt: TGCGCCAGCGAATTGGCGGGAGGGCCGTCCTACAATGAGCAGTTCTTC

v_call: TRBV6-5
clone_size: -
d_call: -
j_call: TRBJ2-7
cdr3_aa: CASSSTGSYSYEQYF
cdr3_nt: TGTGCCAGCAGCTCTACCGGGTCCTACTCCTACGAGCAGTACTTC

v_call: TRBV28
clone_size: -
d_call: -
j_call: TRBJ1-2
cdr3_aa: CASRGGALYGYTF
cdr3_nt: TGTGCCAGCAGGGGGGGGGCCCTCTATGGCTACACCTTC

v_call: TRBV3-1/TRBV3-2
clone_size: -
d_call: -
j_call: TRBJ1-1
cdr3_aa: CASSHRGTEAFF
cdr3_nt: TGTGCCAGCAGCCACAGGGGCACTGAAGCTTTCTTT

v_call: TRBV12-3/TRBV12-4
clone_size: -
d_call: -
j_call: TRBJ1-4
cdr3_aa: CASSYLGNEKLFF
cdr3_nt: TGTGCCAGCAGCTACCTCGGTAATGAAAAACTGTTTTTT

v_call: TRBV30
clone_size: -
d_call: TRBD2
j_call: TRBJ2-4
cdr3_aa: CAWSPTSGGGAKNIQYF
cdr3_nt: TGTGCCTGGAGTCCTACTAGCGGGGGGGGAGCCAAAAACATTCAGTACTTC

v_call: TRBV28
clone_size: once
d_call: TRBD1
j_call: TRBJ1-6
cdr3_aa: CASSSPLTGQGANSPLHF
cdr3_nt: TGTGCCAGCAGTTCCCCCTTGACCGGACAGGGGGCCAATTCACCCCTCCACTTT

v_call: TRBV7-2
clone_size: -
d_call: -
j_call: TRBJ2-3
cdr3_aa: CASSLGWQDTQYF
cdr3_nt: TGTGCCAGCAGCTTAGGTTGGCAGGATACGCAGTATTTT

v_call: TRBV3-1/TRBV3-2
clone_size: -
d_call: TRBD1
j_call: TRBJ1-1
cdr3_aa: CASSQSGTGLGAYTEAFF
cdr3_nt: TGTGCCAGCAGCCAATCCGGGACAGGGCTTGGGGCTTACACTGAAGCTTTCTTT

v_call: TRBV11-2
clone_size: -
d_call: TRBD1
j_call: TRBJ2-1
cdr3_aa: CASSHGQGLNEQFF
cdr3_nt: TGTGCCAGCAGCCACGGACAGGGGTTGAATGAGCAGTTCTTC

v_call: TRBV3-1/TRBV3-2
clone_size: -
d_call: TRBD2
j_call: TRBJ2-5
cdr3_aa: CASSQRTSGTQYF
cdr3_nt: TGTGCCAGCAGCCAGCGGACTAGCGGGACTCAGTACTTC

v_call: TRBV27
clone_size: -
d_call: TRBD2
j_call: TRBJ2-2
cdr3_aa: CASIFDGGGKTNTGELFF
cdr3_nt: TGTGCCAGCATTTTCGACGGGGGGGGAAAGACGAACACCGGGGAGCTGTTTTTT

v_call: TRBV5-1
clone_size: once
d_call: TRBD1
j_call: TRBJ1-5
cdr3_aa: CASSSTGKSNQPQHF
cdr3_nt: TGCGCCAGCAGCTCGACAGGGAAAAGCAATCAGCCCCAGCATTTT

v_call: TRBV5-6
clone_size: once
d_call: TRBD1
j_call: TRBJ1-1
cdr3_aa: CASSYGQGLMNTEAFF
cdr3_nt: TGTGCCAGCAGCTATGGACAGGGTCTAATGAACACTGAAGCTTTCTTT

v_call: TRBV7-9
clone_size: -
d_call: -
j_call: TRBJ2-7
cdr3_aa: CASLGRSEQYF
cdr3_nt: TGTGCCAGCTTGGGGCGCAGCGAGCAGTACTTC

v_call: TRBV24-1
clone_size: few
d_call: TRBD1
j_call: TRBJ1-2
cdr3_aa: CATSPGQGARGYGYTF
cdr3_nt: TGTGCCACCAGTCCGGGACAGGGGGCGCGGGGCTATGGCTACACCTTC

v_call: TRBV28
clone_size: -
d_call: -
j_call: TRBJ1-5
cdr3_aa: CASSLSRGAWGQPQHF
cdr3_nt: TGTGCCAGCAGTCTAAGCAGGGGCGCTTGGGGTCAGCCCCAGCATTTT

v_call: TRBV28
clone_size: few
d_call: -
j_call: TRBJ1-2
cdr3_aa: CASSLTGDPSNYGYTF
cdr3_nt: TGTGCCAGCAGTTTGACAGGAGATCCTTCTAACTATGGCTACACCTTC

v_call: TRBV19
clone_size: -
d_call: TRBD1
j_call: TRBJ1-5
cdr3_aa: CASSRDRENQPQHF
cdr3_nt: TGTGCCAGTAGTAGGGACAGGGAGAATCAGCCCCAGCATTTT

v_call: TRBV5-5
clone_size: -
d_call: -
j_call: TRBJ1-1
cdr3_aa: CASRFYFRTDNTEAFF
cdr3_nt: TGTGCCAGCAGATTCTATTTCAGGACAGACAACACTGAAGCTTTCTTT